The source of this T cell receptor (beta chain) is a study of T-cell memory formation after mild COVID-19. Findings and caveats of the study: Clones shrinking between day 15 and 85 showed a balanced CD4/CD8 split, and those that grew later tilted toward CD4+. Mostly located in CM and EM were contracting CD4+ clones, with contracting CD8+ clones located in EMRA. Second-wave clones peaking on day 37 lacked confirmed SARS-CoV-2 specificity.

TCR alpha and TCR beta cDNA libraries with sample barcodes and UMIs came from 5'RACE using constant-segment primers. TCRdb independently ran MiXCR on the 5' RACE reads; one entry per CDR3 protein. This sample has around 140,000 distinct CDR3 sequences, with about 6% found just once. The length of the CDR3 is 19 residues. Trimming pared 0 bases from V and 0 bases from J, leaving 18 bases between. Germline CDR1 and CDR2: SEHNR and FQNEAQ (reference sequence). This clonotype was recorded many times. Its antigen is undetermined. The V gene is TRBV7-9, the J gene TRBJ1-3; no clear D gene. This TCR came from an adult woman who had mild COVID-19 (a few samples of this study predate the infection). Cell type and time point are not known. The sequenced sample consisted of PBMCs or a T cell subset sorted from them (not recorded which). CDR3 nucleotide sequence: TGTGCCAGCAGCTTAGCGTTCGACTCGCTTCGCATCTCTGGAAACACCATATATTTT. Its translation: CASSLAFDSLRISGNTIYF.